The clone carrying this T cell receptor (beta chain) was counted only a few times. Its antigen is not known. This record belongs to a study of cytomegalovirus exposure and HLA in healthy donors. General observations from the study: Across all donors, roughly uniform sequencing depth was an assumption of the presence/absence analyses. TCR beta sequences reportedly predicted most subjects' HLA-A and HLA-B alleles accurately. Solely CMV serostatus was available to characterize immune exposure.

From germline, CDR1 is SGHTA and CDR2 FQGTGA. The CDR3 has 14 residues. Unmatched junction bases numbered 11, after V lost 4 bases and J lost 11 bases. Amplification used 60 Vbeta primers and 13 Jbeta primers. Sequenced by immunoSEQ multiplex PCR; TCRdb stores in-frame clones only, minus some. The data show 110,000 to 150,000 clones, 9.7% seen once. The specimen sequenced was PBMCs. This clonotype originated in a middle-aged man in good health and CMV-seronegative. V and J are TRBV7-3 and TRBJ2-1; 7 nucleotides line up with TRBD2. In nucleotides, the CDR3 is TGTGCCAGCAGCTCCCCGACTAGCAGCTCAAAGCAGTTCTTC. Encoded protein: CASSSPTSSSKQFF. Combining the CDR3 with reference TRBV7-3 and TRBJ2-1 gives the whole variable domain GAGVSQTPSNKVTEKGKYVELRCDPISGHTALYWYRQSLGQGPEFLIYFQGTGAADDSGLPNDRFFAVRPEGSVSTLKIQRTERGDSAVYLCASSSPTSSSKQFFGPGTRLTVL.